This TCR beta chain was observed in a study of T cell clonotyping in hematopoietic cell transplantation. The study's findings and limits: Without cell sorting, CD4 versus CD8 contributions remain unresolved.

Libraries were prepared by immunoSEQ multiplex PCR; TCRdb keeps only in-frame clonotypes and omits some of them. Of 2,000 or so clones in the sample, more than 65% were seen once. A word on this clone: The antigen remains unidentified.

The length of the CDR3 is 13 residues. From germline, CDR1 is SQVTM and CDR2 ANQGSEA. Trimming cost V 6 bases and J 1 base, with 12 bases left between them. The source of this sequence is a man younger than 45 in good health. Some clones in this sample may be carry-over from other donors' samples. The V call is TRBV29-1, the J call TRBJ1-1; a possible D gene is TRBD1 (6 bases). The sequenced sample consisted of peripheral blood mononuclear cells. The CDR3: CSVGGRENTEAFF. As DNA, the CDR3 is TGCAGCGTGGGGGGCAGGGAGAACACTGAAGCTTTCTTT. The entire variable domain, with the rest obtained from reference TRBV29-1 and TRBJ1-1, is as follows: SAVISQKPSRDICQRGTSLTIQCQVDSQVTMMFWYRQQPGQSLTLIATANQGSEATYESGFVIDKFPISRPNLTFSTLTVSNMSPEDSSIYLCSVGGRENTEAFFGQGTRLTVV.